This T cell receptor beta chain was profiled in a study of shared clonotypes between healthy human individuals. Overall study findings and caveats: Naive subsets generally had larger estimated richness than memory subsets.

A split of CD4+ cells into CD45RA+ naive and CD45RA-negative memory subsets was performed. As for this clone: Its antigen is unidentified.

The table came from immunoSEQ multiplex PCR; TCRdb's copy has only in-frame clones and leaves some out. The sample contains a few million clones, about 92% of which appear only once. The sample was naive CD4+ T cells sorted from blood. As for subset: CD45RA+ positively selected. This TCR was recovered from a man in his late teens or twenties in good health.

The CDR3 is CASRGQGNSQPQHF. The CDR3 DNA reads TGTGCCAGCAGAGGACAGGGAAATAGTCAGCCCCAGCATTTT. The chain recombines TRBV6-5 with TRBJ1-5, with 8 bases identical to TRBD1. Germline V lookup: CDR1 MNHEY, CDR2 SVGAGI. V dropped 6 bases and J dropped 6; count of bases not matched to a gene: 7. The CDR3 totals 14 residues.